This T cell receptor (beta chain) was found in a study of vaccination and CD4 T cells after COVID-19 (dated by TCRdb to between 2021 and 2022). For the wider study: In the convalescent cohort there were six males and four females, among whom were two Hispanic individuals, seven Caucasians, two Asians and one multiracial person. For stimulating the cultures, overlapping spike peptide pools were used, derived from SARS-CoV-2 as well as from the common cold coronaviruses HCoV-NL63, HCoV-OC43 and HCoV-229E. In an earlier paper using these donors, memory CD4+ T cell crossreactivity between SARS-CoV-2 and common cold coronavirus spike proteins was assessed at the TCR clonotype level. Post-COVID blood samples from convalescent patients were collected a median of around 110 days after diagnosis, with a range of roughly 35 to 161 days. Post-vaccine blood samples were taken a median of about 72 days after the second vaccine dose, with a range of roughly 13 to 250 days. Participants received two doses of either the Pfizer-BioNTech BNT162b2 vaccine (n=8) or the Moderna mRNA-1273 vaccine (n=2). In ten to eleven COVID-19 convalescent patients and 4 infection-naive healthy vaccine recipients, the spike-specific CD4+ TCR repertoire before mRNA vaccination was compared with the repertoire after mRNA vaccination. Control cultures received a CEFX viral epitope pool as the positive control, an HIV-1 Nef peptide pool as the negative control, or no peptide.

Receptor libraries were prepared by PCR. DNA from cultured CD4+ T cells was subjected to TCR sequencing with the Oncomine TCR Beta short-read assay at the Johns Hopkins FTIC core. The QIAamp micro DNA kit was used to extract genomic DNA from the cultured CD4+ T cells. Oncomine TCR Beta libraries from cultured CD4+ T cells were pooled with unique dual indexes and sequenced on an Illumina iSeq 100. Per the authors' processing: Non-productive sequences were removed, and CDR3s not starting with C, not ending with F or W, or shorter than 7 amino acids were discarded. Antigen-specific clonotypes were identified using the MANAFEST web application through comparison of peptide-stimulated wells with reference and other culture wells. Positive clones required FDR below 0.05, an odds ratio above 5, and productive frequency above 0.1% in at least two of three replicate wells. A clonotype was classed as cross-reactive if the clonotype showed significant expansion both in SARS-CoV-2 spike wells and in at least one common cold coronavirus spike condition. CDR3 homology was assessed with Levenshtein distances (stringdist) and unrooted phylogenetic trees (ape) in R version 3.6.1. In TCRdb, the public reads were trimmed at Q25 with fastp and aligned with MiXCR, with productive beta chains retained. Rows are unified per CDR3 protein, each entry keeping the most common DNA and genes. Clone size and V and J calls follow TCRdb, not the original study. Present in this sample are about 2,200 distinct CDR3 sequences, 45% to 55% of which were seen just once. About two thirds of the sample comes from the top ten.

What the study reported, not specific to this receptor: The median number of SARS-CoV-2-reactive clonotypes rose from fewer than 25 after infection to 30 to 45 after vaccination, but the change was not significant. The number of convalescent patients in the study was relatively small, and the study did not examine early timepoints following natural infection. Of the vaccine-specific clones found in convalescent patients, nearly all (304 of 307) were mono-reactive for SARS-CoV-2 spike instead of being cross-reactive with common cold coronaviruses. In convalescent patients, a median around 84% of post-vaccine SARS-CoV-2-reactive clones were detected only after vaccination, and vaccine-specific priming was suggested by this finding.

The treatment or condition label of this sample denotes: 10-day PBMC culture with coronavirus spike peptide pools or control peptides (ViraFEST assay). CD4+ T cells from unexposed donors were collected before the COVID-19 pandemic (2011-2018). The ViraFEST assay was used in the study, in which antigen-specific T cells were expanded with peptide pools and expanded clonotypes were subsequently identified by TCR sequencing. PBMCs were cultured at roughly 1.9 million per well in IMDM supplemented with roughly 5% human AB serum and 9.5 to 10 IU/ml IL-2, with about 9 ug/ml peptide pools added. On days 3 and 7, half of the culture medium was replaced with fresh IL-2-containing medium. Once the cells had been in culture for approximately 10 days, the EasySep CD4+ T cell isolation kit was used to isolate CD4+ T cells by negative selection. As far as cell numbers permitted, CD4+ T cells from unexposed donors were tested for reactivity against SARS-CoV-2 S and N as well as four spike pools from common cold coronaviruses. Ficoll-Paque Plus gradient centrifugation was used to isolate PBMCs from whole blood, and the isolated PBMCs were then either used fresh or cryopreserved at -140C. Culture conditions were generally each tested in triplicate wells. Leukapheresis product for the unexposed donors was purchased commercially.

Cut back by 1 base and 2 bases, the V and J ends lie 9 bases apart. Inclusive of the bounding cysteine and phenylalanine, the CDR3 is 14 residues long. Just CDR3 DNA is preserved here, 42 bases in frame from base 1. Sequences SEHNR (CDR1) and FQNEAQ (CDR2) are obtained from the germline V gene (reference sequence). This clonotype was seen once. The antigen it recognizes is unknown. No clone much larger than this one lies a single base away; base qualities are absent. A lone read is weak support. The clonotype comes from a human donor in good health. Sample: CD4+ T cells from blood, cultured in vitro. This chain joins TRBV7-9 to TRBJ2-7, with no confidently assigned D gene. The CDR3 is CASSLGVATYEQYF. The sequenced DNA is TGTGCCAGCAGCTTAGGGGTGGCCACCTACGAGCAGTACTTC.